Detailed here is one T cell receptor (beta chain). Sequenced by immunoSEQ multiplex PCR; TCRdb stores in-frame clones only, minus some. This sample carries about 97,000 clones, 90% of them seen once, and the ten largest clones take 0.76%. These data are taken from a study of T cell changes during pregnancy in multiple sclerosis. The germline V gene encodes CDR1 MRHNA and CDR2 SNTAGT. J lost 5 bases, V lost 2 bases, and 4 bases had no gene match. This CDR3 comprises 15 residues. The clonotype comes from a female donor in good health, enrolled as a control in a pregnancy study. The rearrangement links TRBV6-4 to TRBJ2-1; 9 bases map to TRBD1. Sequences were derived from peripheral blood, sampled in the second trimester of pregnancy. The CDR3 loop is CASSDGTGPHNEQFF. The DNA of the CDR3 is TGTGCCAGCAGTGACGGGACAGGGCCACACAATGAGCAGTTCTTC.